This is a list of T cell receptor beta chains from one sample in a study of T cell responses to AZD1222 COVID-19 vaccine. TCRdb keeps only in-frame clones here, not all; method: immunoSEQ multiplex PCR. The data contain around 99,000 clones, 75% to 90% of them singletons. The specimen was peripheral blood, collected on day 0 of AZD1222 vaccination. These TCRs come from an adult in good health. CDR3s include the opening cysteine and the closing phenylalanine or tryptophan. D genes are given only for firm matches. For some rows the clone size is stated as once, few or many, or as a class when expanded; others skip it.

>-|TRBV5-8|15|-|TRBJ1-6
CASSFDSNYNSPLHF
TGTGCCAGCAGCTTTGACAGCAACTATAATTCACCCCTCCACTTT
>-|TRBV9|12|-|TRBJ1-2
CASSPGGYGYTF
TGTGCCAGCAGTCCAGGCGGCTATGGCTACACCTTC
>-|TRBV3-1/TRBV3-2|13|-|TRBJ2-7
CASRPKGMYEQYF
TGTGCCAGCAGACCTAAGGGGATGTACGAGCAGTACTTC
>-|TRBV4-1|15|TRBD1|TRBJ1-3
CASSQVGTGGNTIYF
TGCGCCAGCAGCCAAGTCGGGACAGGGGGAAACACCATATATTTT
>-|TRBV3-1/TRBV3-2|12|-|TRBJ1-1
CASSQVNTEAFF
TGTGCCAGCAGCCAAGTTAACACTGAAGCTTTCTTT
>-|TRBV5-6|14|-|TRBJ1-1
CASFYGEMNTEAFF
TGTGCCAGCTTCTACGGGGAAATGAACACTGAAGCTTTCTTT
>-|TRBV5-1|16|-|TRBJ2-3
CASSLDPGRPTDTQYF
TGCGCCAGCAGCTTGGATCCGGGAAGGCCGACAGATACGCAGTATTTT
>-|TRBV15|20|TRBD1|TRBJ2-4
CATSSEGFGTVGLAKNIQYF
TGTGCCACCAGCAGTGAGGGGTTCGGGACAGTTGGCCTAGCCAAAAACATTCAGTACTTC
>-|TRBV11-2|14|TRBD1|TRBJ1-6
CASSSRTGASPLHF
TGTGCCAGCAGCTCCCGGACAGGGGCCTCACCCCTCCACTTT
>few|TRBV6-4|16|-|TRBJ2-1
CASSGFRTASYNEQFF
TGTGCCAGCAGTGGGTTTCGGACAGCTTCCTACAATGAGCAGTTCTTC
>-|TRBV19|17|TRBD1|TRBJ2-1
CASSTPPGGTGGHEQFF
TGTGCCAGTAGTACCCCTCCCGGCGGGACAGGGGGCCATGAGCAGTTCTTC
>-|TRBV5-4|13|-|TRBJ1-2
CASSFRRDYGYTF
TGTGCCAGCAGCTTTAGGCGGGACTATGGCTACACCTTC
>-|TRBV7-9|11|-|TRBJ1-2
CASSLQGGYTF
TGTGCCAGCAGCTTACAGGGTGGCTACACCTTC
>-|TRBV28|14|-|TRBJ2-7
CASSLAGRRGEQYF
TGTGCCAGCAGTTTAGCCGGACGGCGCGGCGAGCAGTACTTC
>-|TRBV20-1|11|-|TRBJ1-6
CSASDSGPLHF
TGCAGTGCTAGTGACAGCGGACCCCTCCACTTT
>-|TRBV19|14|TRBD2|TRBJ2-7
CASGTSGSLDEQYF
TGTGCCAGCGGGACTAGCGGGAGTCTCGACGAGCAGTACTTC
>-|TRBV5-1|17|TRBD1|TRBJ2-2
CASSFLDRGQITGELFF
TGCGCCAGCAGCTTCCTCGACAGGGGGCAGATCACCGGGGAGCTGTTTTTT
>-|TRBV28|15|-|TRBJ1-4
CASSSDKGFNEKLFF
TGTGCCAGCAGTTCAGATAAAGGGTTTAATGAAAAACTGTTTTTT
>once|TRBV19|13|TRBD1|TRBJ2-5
CASGGTGPETQYF
TGTGCCAGTGGGGGGACAGGGCCGGAGACCCAGTACTTC
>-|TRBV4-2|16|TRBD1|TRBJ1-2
CASSQDSDRGYYGYTF
TGTGCCAGCAGCCAAGACTCCGACAGGGGATACTATGGCTACACCTTC
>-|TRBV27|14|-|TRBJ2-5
CASSATRAQETQYF
TGTGCCAGCAGTGCCACTAGGGCCCAGGAGACCCAGTACTTC
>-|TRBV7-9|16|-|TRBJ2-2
CASSLGVHTYTGELFF
TGTGCCAGCAGCTTAGGGGTTCACACTTACACCGGGGAGCTGTTTTTT
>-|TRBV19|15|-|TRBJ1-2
CASSTGKIVNYGYTF
TGTGCCAGTAGTACCGGAAAAATTGTCAACTATGGCTACACCTTC